A single sample is the source of the 8 T cell receptor beta chains below, sequenced in a study of human T cells and chemical hapten exposure. Via MiXCR, TCRdb re-called the RACE reads, giving one row per CDR3 protein. Of around 100,000 distinct CDR3 sequences listed, 11% are singletons. Sample time point: patch test 1, 2 weeks after DPC sensitization. Treatment given: therapeutic diphenylcyclopropenone sensitization with weekly scalp DPC. The sample in question was whole blood, obtained in connection with sensitization to the hapten diphenylcyclopropenone (DPC). Every receptor here comes from a woman aged 40 to 49 with alopecia areata. Some clones in this sample may be carry-over from other donors' samples.

This clonotype has at least ten counts. The rearrangement joins TRBV7-2 to TRBJ1-3; 10 bases are a match to TRBD1. V trimming: 5 bases; J trimming: 0 bases; junction bases outside the gene matches: 7. The germline CDR1 and CDR2 sequences are SGHTA and FQGNSA. This CDR3 comprises 17 residues. DNA for the CDR3: TGTGCCAGCAGCCAAGGGACAGGGGCTACCTCTGGAAACACCATATATTTT. Protein: CASSQGTGATSGNTIYF.

This clonotype occurred a few times. This chain uses TRBV7-2 with TRBJ2-7, with TRBD2 matching 16 bases. The CDR3 sequence is 21 residues long. Germline loops: CDR1 SGHTA, CDR2 FQGNSA. V lost 4 bases, J lost 7 bases, and 22 bases stayed unmatched. Here the CDR3 reads CASSYPSLPGLAGGGNGEQYF. The CDR3 coding sequence is TGTGCCAGCAGCTACCCAAGCCTTCCGGGACTAGCGGGAGGGGGTAATGGGGAGCAGTACTTC.

The rearrangement uses TRBV7-3 and TRBJ1-2, with 7 bases lining up with TRBD1. Germline CDR1 and CDR2: SGHTA and FQGTGA. The V and J ends lost 5 bases and 3 bases, in that order; junction bases with no gene match: 9. CDR3 length equals 15 residues. CDR3 region: CASSRDSLAYYGYTF. In DNA, the CDR3 is TGTGCCAGCAGCAGGGACAGCTTGGCATACTATGGCTACACCTTC. Full variable domain (outside the CDR3, taken from reference TRBV7-3 and TRBJ1-2): GAGVSQTPSNKVTEKGKYVELRCDPISGHTALYWYRQSLGQGPEFLIYFQGTGAADDSGLPNDRFFAVRPEGSVSTLKIQRTERGDSAVYLCASSRDSLAYYGYTFGSGTRLTVV.

Only a few counts were recorded for this clonotype. The chain links TRBV19 to TRBJ2-1, with 12 positions matching TRBD2. With 3 bases clipped from V and 3 bases from J, the junction kept 0 bases outside the gene matches. CDR1 and CDR2 (germline): LNHDA, SQIVND (reference sequence). The CDR3 loop spans 15 amino acids. The CDR3 here is CASSMTSGGYNEQFF. CDR3 bases: TGTGCCAGTAGTATGACTAGCGGGGGCTACAATGAGCAGTTCTTC.

The V gene is TRBV20-1, the J gene TRBJ2-1; D might be TRBD2 (5 bases). Trimming took 0 bases from V and 4 from J, leaving 13 bases between them. CDR3 length: 15 residues. From germline, CDR1 is DFQATT and CDR2 SNEGSKA (reference sequence). The CDR3 protein is CSARDRLAPYNEQFF. The CDR3 region has the DNA TGCAGTGCTAGAGATCGGCTAGCCCCTTACAATGAGCAGTTCTTC.

This clonotype was observed at least ten times. The chain uses TRBV12-3 or TRBV12-4 and TRBJ2-2; tentative D call: TRBD1 (5 bases). V gave up 4 bases and J gave up 5 bases, with 11 bases separating them. The CDR3 consists of 14 residues. CDR3 loop: CASSSHAGTGELFF. The CDR3, as DNA: TGTGCCAGCAGTTCGCATGCAGGGACCGGGGAGCTGTTTTTT.

This clonotype appeared a few times. J is TRBJ2-1 and V is TRBV4-3; no definite D call. Trimming shortened V by 0 bases and J by 8 bases, and 14 bases separated the two germline ends. This CDR3 is 15 amino acids long. CDR1 and CDR2 (germline): LGHNA, YSLEER. DNA of the CDR3: TGCGCCAGCAGCCAAGATGTACGGTCGTTCCATGAGCAGTTCTTC. Protein product: CASSQDVRSFHEQFF.

This clonotype was seen at least ten times. This chain connects TRBV7-2 to TRBJ1-5, with D unclear. The CDR3 has 14 residues. Germline V gene sequence: CDR1 SGHTA, CDR2 FQGNSA. V lost 7 bases, J lost 10 bases, and 20 bases lay in between. The DNA of the CDR3 is TGTGCCAGCACCCACGGGCCTTTAGAGGGTCCCCAGCATTTT. Translating gives CASTHGPLEGPQHF. The whole variable domain, filled in from reference TRBV7-2 and TRBJ1-5, reads GAGVSQSPSNKVTEKGKDVELRCDPISGHTALYWYRQSLGQGLEFLIYFQGNSAPDKSGLPSDRFSAERTGGSVSTLTIQRTQQEDSAVYLCASTHGPLEGPQHFGDGTRLSIL.